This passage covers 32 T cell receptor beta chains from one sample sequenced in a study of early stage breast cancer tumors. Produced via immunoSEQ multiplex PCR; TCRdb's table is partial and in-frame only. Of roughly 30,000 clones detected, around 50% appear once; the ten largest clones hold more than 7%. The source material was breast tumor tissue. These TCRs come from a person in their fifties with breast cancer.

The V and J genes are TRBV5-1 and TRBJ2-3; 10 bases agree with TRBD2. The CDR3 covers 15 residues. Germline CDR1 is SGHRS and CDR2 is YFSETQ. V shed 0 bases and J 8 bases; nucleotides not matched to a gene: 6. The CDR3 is CASSLDLAGEGTQYF. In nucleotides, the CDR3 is TGCGCCAGCAGCTTGGATCTAGCGGGAGAGGGTACGCAGTATTTT.

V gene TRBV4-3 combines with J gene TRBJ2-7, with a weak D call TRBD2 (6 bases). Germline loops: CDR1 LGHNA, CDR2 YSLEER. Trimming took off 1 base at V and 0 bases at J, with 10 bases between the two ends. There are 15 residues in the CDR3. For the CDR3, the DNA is TGCGCCAGCAGCCAAGTGCGGGGCAGCTCCTACGAGCAGTACTTC. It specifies CASSQVRGSSYEQYF.

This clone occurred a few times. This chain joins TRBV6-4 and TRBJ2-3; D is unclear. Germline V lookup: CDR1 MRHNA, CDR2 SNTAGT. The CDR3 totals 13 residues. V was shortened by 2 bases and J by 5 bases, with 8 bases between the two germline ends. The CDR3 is CASSDGLIDTQYF. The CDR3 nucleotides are TGTGCCAGCAGTGACGGGCTGATAGATACGCAGTATTTT.

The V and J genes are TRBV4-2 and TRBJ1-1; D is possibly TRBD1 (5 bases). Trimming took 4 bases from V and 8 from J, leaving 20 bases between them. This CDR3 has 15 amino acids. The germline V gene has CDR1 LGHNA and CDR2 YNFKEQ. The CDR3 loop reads CASSRGTSGTEEAFF. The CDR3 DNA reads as TGTGCCAGCAGCCGAGGCACATCGGGGACGGAAGAAGCTTTCTTT.

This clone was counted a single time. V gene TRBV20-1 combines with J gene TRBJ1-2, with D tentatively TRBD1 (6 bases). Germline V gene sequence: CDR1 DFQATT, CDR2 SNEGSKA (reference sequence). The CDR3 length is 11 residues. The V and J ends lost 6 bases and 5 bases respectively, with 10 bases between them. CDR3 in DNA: TGCAGTGCCGCCCAGGGGTATGGCTACACCTTC. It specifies CSAAQGYGYTF.

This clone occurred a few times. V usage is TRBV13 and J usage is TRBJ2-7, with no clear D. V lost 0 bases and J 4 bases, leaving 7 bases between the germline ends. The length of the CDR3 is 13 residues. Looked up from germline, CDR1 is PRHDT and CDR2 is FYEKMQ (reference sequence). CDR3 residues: CASSLGSDYEQYF. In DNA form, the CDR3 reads TGTGCCAGCAGCTTAGGCTCGGATTACGAGCAGTACTTC.

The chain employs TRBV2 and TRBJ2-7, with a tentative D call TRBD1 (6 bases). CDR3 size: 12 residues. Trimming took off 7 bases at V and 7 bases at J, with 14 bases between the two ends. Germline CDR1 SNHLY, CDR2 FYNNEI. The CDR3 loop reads CASKGTPLEQYF. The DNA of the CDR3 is TGTGCCAGCAAGGGGACACCCCTGGAGCAGTACTTC.

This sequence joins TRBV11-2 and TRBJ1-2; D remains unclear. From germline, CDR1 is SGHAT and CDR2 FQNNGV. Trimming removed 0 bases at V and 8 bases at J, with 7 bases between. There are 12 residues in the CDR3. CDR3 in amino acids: CASSLDSTGYTF. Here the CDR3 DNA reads TGTGCCAGCAGCTTAGATTCGACGGGCTACACCTTC.

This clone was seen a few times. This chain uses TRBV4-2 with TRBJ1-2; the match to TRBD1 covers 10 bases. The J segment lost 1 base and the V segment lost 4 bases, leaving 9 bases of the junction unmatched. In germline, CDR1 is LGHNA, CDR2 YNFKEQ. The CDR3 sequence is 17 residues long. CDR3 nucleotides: TGTGCCAGCAGCCTCCTATCCGGGACAGGGGTTAACTATGGCTACACCTTC. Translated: CASSLLSGTGVNYGYTF.

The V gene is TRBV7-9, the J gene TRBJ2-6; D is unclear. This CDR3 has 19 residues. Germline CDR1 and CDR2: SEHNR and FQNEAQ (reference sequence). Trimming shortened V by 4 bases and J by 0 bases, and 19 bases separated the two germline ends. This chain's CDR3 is CASSSRSGVGLSGANVLTF. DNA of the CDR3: TGTGCCAGCAGCTCCCGGTCTGGGGTCGGCCTCTCTGGGGCCAACGTCCTGACTTTC.

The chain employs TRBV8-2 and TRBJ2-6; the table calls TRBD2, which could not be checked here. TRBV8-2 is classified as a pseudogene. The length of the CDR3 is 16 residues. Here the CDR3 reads CGRKRITQSRANVLTF. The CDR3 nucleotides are TGTGGCAGGAAGCGCATAACACAAAGTCGGGCCAACGTCCTGACTTTC.

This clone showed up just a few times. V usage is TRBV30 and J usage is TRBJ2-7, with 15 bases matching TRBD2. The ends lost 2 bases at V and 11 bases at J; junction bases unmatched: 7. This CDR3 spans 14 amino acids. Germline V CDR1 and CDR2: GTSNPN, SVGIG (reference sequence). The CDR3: CAWSTGLAGGEEYF. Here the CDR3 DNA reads TGTGCCTGGAGTACTGGACTAGCGGGAGGGGAGGAGTACTTC.

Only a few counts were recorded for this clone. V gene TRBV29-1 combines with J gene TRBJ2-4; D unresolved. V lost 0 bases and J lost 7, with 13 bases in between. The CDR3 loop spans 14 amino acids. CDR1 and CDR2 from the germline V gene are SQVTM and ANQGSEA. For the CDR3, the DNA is TGCAGCGTTGAAGACATGTCTAGTGTGAACATTCAGTACTTC. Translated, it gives CSVEDMSSVNIQYF.

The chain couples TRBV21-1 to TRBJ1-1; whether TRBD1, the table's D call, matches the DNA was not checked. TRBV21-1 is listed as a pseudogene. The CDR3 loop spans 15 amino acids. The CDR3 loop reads CASSKTRQANTEAFF. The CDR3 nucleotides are TGTGCCAGCAGCAAAACCAGACAGGCAAACACTGAAGCTTTCTTT.

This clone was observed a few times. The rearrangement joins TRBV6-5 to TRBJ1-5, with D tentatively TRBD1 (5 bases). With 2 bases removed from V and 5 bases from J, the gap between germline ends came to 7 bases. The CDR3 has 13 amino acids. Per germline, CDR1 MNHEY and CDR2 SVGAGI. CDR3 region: CASSYSRDQPQHF. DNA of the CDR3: TGTGCCAGCAGTTACAGCAGGGATCAGCCCCAGCATTTT.

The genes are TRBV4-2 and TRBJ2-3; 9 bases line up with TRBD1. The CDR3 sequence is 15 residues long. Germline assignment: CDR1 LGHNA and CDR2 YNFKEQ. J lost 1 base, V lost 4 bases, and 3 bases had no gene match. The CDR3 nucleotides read TGTGCCAGCAGCCCGGGGACAGGGCGCACAGATACGCAGTATTTT. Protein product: CASSPGTGRTDTQYF.

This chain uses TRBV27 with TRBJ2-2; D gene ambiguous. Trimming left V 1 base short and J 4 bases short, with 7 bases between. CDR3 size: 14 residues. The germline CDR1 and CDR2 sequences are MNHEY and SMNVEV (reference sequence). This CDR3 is CASSLFLSTGELFF. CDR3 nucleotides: TGTGCCAGCAGTTTATTTCTTAGCACCGGGGAGCTGTTTTTT.

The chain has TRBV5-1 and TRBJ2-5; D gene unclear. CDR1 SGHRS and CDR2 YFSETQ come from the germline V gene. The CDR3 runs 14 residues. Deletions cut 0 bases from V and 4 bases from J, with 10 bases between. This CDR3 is CASSLEGNGETQYF. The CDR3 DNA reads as TGCGCCAGCAGCTTGGAAGGGAATGGAGAGACCCAGTACTTC.

CDR3 DNA: TGTGCCAGCAGCTTGTTCGGGTTCAGCTCCTACAATGAGCAGTTCTTC. Translated: CASSLFGFSSYNEQFF. V usage is TRBV5-6 and J usage is TRBJ2-1, with D hard to call. Germline V gives CDR1 SGHDT, CDR2 YYEEEE. This CDR3 is built from 16 residues. With 1 base removed from V and 0 bases from J, the gap between germline ends came to 11 bases.

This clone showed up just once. The CDR3 DNA reads TGTGCCAGCTCCTCCCGGGCGGTCGGCTACACCTTC. This encodes CASSSRAVGYTF. This chain uses TRBV2 with TRBJ1-2; D is unclear. Germline CDR1 reads SNHLY; CDR2 reads FYNNEI. The CDR3 covers 12 residues. V was trimmed by 8 bases and J by 8 bases, leaving 15 bases between them.

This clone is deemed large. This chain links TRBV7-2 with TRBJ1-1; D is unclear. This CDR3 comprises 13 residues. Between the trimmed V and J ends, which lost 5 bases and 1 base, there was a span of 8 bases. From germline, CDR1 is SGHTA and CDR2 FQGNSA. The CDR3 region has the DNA TGTGCCAGCAGCACTATGGGGAACACTGAAGCTTTCTTT. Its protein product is CASSTMGNTEAFF.

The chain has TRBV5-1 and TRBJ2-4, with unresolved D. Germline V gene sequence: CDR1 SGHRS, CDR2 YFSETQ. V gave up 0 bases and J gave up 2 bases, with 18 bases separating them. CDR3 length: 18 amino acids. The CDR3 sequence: CASSLGQTPGRSKNIQYF. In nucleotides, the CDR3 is TGCGCCAGCAGCTTGGGGCAGACCCCGGGCAGATCCAAAAACATTCAGTACTTC.

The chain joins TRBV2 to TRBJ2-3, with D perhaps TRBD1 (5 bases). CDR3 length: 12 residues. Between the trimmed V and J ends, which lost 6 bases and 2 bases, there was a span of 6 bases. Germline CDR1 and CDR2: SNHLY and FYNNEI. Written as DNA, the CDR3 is TGTGCCAGCAGGACAGACACAGATACGCAGTATTTT. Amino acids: CASRTDTDTQYF.

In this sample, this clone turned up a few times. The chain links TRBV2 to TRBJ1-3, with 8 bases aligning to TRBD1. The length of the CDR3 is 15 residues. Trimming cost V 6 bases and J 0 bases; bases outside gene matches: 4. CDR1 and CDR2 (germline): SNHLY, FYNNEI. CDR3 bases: TGTGCCAGCAGACTCGACAGGGGCTCTGGAAACACCATATATTTT. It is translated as CASRLDRGSGNTIYF.

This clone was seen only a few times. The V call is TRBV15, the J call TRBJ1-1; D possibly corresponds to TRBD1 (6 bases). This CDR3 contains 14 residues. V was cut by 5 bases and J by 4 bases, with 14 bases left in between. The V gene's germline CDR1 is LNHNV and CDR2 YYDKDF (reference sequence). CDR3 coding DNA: TGTGCCACCAGCCGGGGGGGCTTGGGCACTGAAGCTTTCTTT. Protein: CATSRGGLGTEAFF. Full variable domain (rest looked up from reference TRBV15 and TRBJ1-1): DAMVIQNPRYQVTQFGKPVTLSCSQTLNHNVMYWYQQKSSQAPKLLFHYYDKDFNNEADTPDNFQSRRPNTSFCFLDIRSPGLGDTAMYLCATSRGGLGTEAFFGQGTRLTVV.

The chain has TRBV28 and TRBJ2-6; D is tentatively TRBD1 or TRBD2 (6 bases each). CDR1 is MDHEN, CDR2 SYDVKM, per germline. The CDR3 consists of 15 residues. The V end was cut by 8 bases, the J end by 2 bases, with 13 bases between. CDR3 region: CASLSEGAGANVLTF. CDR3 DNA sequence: TGTGCCAGCCTCTCGGAGGGGGCTGGGGCCAACGTCCTGACTTTC.

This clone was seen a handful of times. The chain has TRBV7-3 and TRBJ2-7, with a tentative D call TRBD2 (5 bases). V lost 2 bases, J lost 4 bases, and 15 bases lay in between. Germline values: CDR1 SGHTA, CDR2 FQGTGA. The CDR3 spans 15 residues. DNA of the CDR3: TGTGCCAGCAGCTTAGCCCCCGCCCCGGGGTACGAGCAGTACTTC. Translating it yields CASSLAPAPGYEQYF.

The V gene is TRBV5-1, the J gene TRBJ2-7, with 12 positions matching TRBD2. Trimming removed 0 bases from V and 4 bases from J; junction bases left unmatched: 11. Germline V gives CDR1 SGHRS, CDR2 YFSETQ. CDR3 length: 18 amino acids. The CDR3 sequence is CASSLGQGLAGGPYEQYF. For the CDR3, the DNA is TGCGCCAGCAGCTTGGGACAGGGGCTAGCGGGAGGGCCGTACGAGCAGTACTTC.

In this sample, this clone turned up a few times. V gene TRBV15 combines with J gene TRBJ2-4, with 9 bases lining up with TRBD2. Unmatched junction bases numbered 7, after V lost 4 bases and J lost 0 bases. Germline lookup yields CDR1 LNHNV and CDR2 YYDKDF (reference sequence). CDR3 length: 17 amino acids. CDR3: CATSKETSGIAKNIQYF. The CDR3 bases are TGTGCCACCAGCAAAGAGACTAGCGGAATAGCCAAAAACATTCAGTACTTC.

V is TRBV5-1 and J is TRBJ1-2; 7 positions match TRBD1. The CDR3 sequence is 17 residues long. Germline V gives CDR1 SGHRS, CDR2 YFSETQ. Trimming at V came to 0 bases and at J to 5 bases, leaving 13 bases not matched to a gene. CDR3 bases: TGCGCCAGCAGCTTGGTGGAGGGACAGATTGGAATATATGGCTACACCTTC. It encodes CASSLVEGQIGIYGYTF.

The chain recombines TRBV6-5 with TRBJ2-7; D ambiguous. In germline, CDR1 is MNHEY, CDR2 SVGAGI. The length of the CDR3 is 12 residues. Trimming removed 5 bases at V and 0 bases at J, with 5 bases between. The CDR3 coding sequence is TGTGCCAGCAGTCCCCTCTCCTACGAGCAGTACTTC. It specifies CASSPLSYEQYF.

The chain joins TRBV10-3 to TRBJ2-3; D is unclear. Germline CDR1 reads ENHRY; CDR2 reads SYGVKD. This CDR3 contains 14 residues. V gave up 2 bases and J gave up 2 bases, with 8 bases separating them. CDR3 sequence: CAISEGRPTDTQYF. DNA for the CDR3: TGTGCCATCAGTGAGGGCAGGCCCACAGATACGCAGTATTTT.